This TCR beta chain is drawn from a study of control samples from healthy donors and cancer patients. Germline loops: CDR1 SGHDT, CDR2 YYEEEE. This CDR3 comprises 16 residues. V lost 4 bases and J lost 0, with 11 bases in between. Of note for this clone: Different DNA sequences within this sample yield the same CDR3.

Here immunoSEQ multiplex PCR was the method, and the copy in TCRdb shows in-frame clones only, minus some. The sample shows around 150,000 clones, roughly 95% of them seen only once. The sequence was collected from a woman in her 30s in good health. The specimen was blood. This rearrangement joins TRBV5-6 to TRBJ1-6, with D unclear. The CDR3 bases are TGTGCCAGCAGCCCCCGTCGGAGCTCCTATAATTCACCCCTCCACTTT. Its protein is CASSPRRSSYNSPLHF.